The TCR beta chain under discussion was sequenced for a study of OX40 agonist ivuxolimab in advanced cancers. Clones were read by immunoSEQ multiplex PCR, and TCRdb kept only the in-frame ones, dropping some. The sample contains about 76,000 clones, around nine tenths of which appear only once. The CDR3 loop spans 16 amino acids. As concerns this clone: Its antigen is not known.

Overall study results and limits: Expanded peripheral T cells had an undetermined antigen specificity. Among the lowest levels of clonal expansion were found in partial responders at 0.1-3.0 mg/kg.

The V gene is TRBV1, the J gene TRBJ2-2; the table's D call TRBD2 went unverified against the DNA. TRBV1 is flagged as a pseudogene. This TCR derives from an adult with an advanced solid tumor such as melanoma, head and neck, liver or kidney cancer. The sample consisted of CD4+ or CD8+ T cells sorted from blood, taken in a trial of the OX40 agonist ivuxolimab. The DNA for the CDR3 is TGCACCAGCAGCCCCCCCCAGCGGGAGAACACCGGGGAGCTGTTTTTT. It codes for CTSSPPQRENTGELFF.